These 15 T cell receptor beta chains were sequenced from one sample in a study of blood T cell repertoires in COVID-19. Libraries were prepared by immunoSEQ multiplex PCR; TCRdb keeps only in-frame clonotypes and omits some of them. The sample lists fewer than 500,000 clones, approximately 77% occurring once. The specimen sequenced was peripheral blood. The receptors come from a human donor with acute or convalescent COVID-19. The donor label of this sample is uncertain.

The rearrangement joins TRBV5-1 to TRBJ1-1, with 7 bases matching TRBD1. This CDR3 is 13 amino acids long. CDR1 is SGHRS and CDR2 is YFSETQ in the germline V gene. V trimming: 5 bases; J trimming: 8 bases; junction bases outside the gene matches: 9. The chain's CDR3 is CASSLTGNYEAFF. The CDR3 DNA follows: TGCGCCAGCAGTCTGACAGGGAACTACGAAGCTTTCTTT.

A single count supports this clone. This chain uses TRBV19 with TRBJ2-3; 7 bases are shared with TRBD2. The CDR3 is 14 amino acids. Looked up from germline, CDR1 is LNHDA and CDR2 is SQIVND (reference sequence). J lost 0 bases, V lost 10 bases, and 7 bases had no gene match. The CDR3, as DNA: TGTGCCACCTCGGCTAGCGGTAGCACAGATACGCAGTATTTT. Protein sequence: CATSASGSTDTQYF.

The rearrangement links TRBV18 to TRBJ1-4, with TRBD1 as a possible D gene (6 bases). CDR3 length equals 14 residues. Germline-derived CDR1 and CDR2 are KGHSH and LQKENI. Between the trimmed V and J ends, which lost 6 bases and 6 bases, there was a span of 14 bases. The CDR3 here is CASSQQGADEKLFF. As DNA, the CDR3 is TGTGCCAGCTCTCAACAGGGAGCTGATGAAAAACTGTTTTTT.

The CDR3 is CASSAELVNEQFF. CDR3 bases: TGTGCCAGCAGCGCCGAACTTGTGAATGAGCAGTTCTTC. This rearrangement joins TRBV13 to TRBJ2-1; unclear D gene. Germline-derived CDR1 and CDR2 are PRHDT and FYEKMQ (reference sequence). CDR3 length: 13 residues. Trimming removed 5 bases at V and 7 bases at J, with 12 bases between.

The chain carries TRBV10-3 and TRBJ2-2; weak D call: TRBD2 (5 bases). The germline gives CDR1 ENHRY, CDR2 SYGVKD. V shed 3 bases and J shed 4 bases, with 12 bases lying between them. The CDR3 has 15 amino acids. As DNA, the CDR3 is TGTGCCATCAGTGATCCCGGGATTGGCACCGGGGAGCTGTTTTTT. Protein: CAISDPGIGTGELFF.

The CDR3 is CASSLARSGRPSSYNEQFF. The CDR3 DNA sequence: TGTGCCAGCAGCTTAGCGCGGAGCGGGAGGCCGAGCTCCTACAATGAGCAGTTCTTC. V and J are TRBV7-9 and TRBJ2-1, with TRBD2 identical over 9 bases. The CDR3 is made up of 19 amino acids. V was pared by 0 bases and J by 0 bases, with 9 bases of the junction left unmatched. The germline gives CDR1 SEHNR, CDR2 FQNEAQ (reference sequence). Full variable domain (rest looked up from reference TRBV7-9 and TRBJ2-1): DTGVSQNPRHKITKRGQNVTFRCDPISEHNRLYWYRQTLGQGPEFLTYFQNEAQLEKSRLLSDRFSAERPKGSFSTLEIQRTEQGDSAMYLCASSLARSGRPSSYNEQFFGPGTRLTVL.

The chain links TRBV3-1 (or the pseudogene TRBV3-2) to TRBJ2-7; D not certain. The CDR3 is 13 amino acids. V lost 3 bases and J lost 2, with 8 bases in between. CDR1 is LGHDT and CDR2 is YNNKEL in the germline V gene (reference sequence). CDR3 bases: TGTGCCAGCAGCCAGCAGGCGACCTACGAGCAGTACTTC. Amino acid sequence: CASSQQATYEQYF.

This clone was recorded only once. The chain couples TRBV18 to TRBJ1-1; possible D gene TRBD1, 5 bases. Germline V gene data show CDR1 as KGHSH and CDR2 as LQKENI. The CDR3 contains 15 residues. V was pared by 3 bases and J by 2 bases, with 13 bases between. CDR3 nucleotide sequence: TGTGCCAGCTCACCCCAGGGTAGAGCCAACACTGAAGCTTTCTTT. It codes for CASSPQGRANTEAFF.

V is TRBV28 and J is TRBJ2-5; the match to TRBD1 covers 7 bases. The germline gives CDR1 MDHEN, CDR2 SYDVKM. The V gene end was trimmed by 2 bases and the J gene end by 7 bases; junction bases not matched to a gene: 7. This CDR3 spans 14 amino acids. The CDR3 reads CASSLGDSRSTQYF. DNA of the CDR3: TGTGCCAGCAGTTTAGGGGACAGTAGGTCGACCCAGTACTTC.

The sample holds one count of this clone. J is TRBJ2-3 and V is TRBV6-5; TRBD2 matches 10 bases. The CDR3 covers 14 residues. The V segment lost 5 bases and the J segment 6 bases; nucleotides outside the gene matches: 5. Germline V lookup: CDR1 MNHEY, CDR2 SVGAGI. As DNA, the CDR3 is TGTGCCAGCAGTCAGCGGGGGGGCTTGGATACGCAGTATTTT. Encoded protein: CASSQRGGLDTQYF.

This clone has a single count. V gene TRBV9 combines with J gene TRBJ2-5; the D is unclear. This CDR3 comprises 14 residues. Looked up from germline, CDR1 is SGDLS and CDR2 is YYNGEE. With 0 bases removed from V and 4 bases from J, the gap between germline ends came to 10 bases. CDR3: CASSVGLVRETQYF. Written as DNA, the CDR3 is TGTGCCAGCAGCGTAGGTCTAGTTCGAGAGACCCAGTACTTC. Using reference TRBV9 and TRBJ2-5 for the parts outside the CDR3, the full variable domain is DSGVTQTPKHLITATGQRVTLRCSPRSGDLSVYWYQQSLDQGLQFLIQYYNGEERAKGNILERFSAQQFPDLHSELNLSSLELGDSALYFCASSVGLVRETQYFGPGTRLLVL.

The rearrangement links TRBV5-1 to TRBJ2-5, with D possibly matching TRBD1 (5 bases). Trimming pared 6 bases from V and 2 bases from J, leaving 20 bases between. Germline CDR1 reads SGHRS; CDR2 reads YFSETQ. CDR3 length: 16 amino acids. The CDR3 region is CASNFGHGGSQETQYF. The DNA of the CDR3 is TGCGCCAGCAACTTTGGACACGGTGGTTCTCAAGAGACCCAGTACTTC.

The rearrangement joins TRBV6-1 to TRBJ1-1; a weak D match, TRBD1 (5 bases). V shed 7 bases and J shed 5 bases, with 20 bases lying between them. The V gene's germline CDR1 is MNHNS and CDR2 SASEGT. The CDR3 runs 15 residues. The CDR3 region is CASTHGDGRGTEAFF. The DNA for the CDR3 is TGTGCCAGCACCCACGGGGACGGGCGGGGTACTGAAGCTTTCTTT.

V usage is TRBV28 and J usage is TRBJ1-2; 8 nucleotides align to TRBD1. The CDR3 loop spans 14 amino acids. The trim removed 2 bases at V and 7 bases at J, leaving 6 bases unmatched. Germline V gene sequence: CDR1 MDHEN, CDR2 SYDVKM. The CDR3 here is CASSLQAGGFGYTF. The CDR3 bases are TGTGCCAGCAGTTTACAGGCAGGGGGCTTTGGCTACACCTTC.

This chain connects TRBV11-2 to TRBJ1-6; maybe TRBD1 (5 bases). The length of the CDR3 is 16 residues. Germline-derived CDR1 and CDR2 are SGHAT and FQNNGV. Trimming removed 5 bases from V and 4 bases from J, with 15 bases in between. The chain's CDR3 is CASSPAGRDYNSPLHF. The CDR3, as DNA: TGTGCCAGCAGCCCAGCGGGGCGGGATTATAATTCACCCCTCCACTTT.